This T cell receptor (beta chain) was identified during a study of T-cell memory formation after mild COVID-19. Study details: Largely donor-specific sequence clusters came from a couple of donors.

This clonotype was counted only a few times. Its target is not known. One entry per CDR3 protein results from TCRdb running MiXCR on the 5' RACE reads. The profile shows roughly 300,000 distinct CDR3 sequences, around 8% of them singletons. V was cut by 9 bases and J by 0 bases, with 17 bases left in between. This CDR3 is built from 15 residues. Germline CDR1 is LGHNA and CDR2 is YSLEER. Study-level points and caveats: Researchers found some responding clones in pre-infection memory, a sign that cross-reactive memory joined. Later expanders leaned toward CD4+, whereas clones contracting from day 15 to 85 were balanced CD4/CD8.

This receptor was taken from a man aged 18-30 years who had mild COVID-19 (a few samples of this study predate the infection). Cell type and time point are not known. The V call is TRBV4-3, the J call TRBJ1-2, with D perhaps TRBD1 (5 bases). Sequencing was performed on PBMCs or a T cell subset sorted from them (not recorded which). CDR3: CASTWGLRANYGYTF. CDR3 nucleotide sequence: TGCGCCAGTACCTGGGGACTGAGAGCTAACTATGGCTACACCTTC.